This record looks at one TCR beta chain sequence and its context. Method: immunoSEQ multiplex PCR; TCRdb's copy keeps in-frame clones and lacks some. Counted here are 50,000 to 70,000 clones, just over 90% occurring once; the ten biggest clones make up about 3.9%. The data were taken from a study of technical replicates of blood from a few donors. Sequenced: PBMCs. The TCR originated in a human donor in good health. Some clones in this sample may be carry-over from other donors' samples.

The CDR3 here is CASSSGTAILNTEAFF. As DNA, the CDR3 is TGTGCCAGCAGTTCCGGGACAGCGATATTGAACACTGAAGCTTTCTTT. The chain links TRBV6-5 to TRBJ1-1, with 7 bases matching TRBD1. This CDR3 is 16 amino acids long. CDR1 MNHEY and CDR2 SVGAGI come from the germline V gene. J lost 0 bases, V lost 4 bases, and 8 bases had no gene match.